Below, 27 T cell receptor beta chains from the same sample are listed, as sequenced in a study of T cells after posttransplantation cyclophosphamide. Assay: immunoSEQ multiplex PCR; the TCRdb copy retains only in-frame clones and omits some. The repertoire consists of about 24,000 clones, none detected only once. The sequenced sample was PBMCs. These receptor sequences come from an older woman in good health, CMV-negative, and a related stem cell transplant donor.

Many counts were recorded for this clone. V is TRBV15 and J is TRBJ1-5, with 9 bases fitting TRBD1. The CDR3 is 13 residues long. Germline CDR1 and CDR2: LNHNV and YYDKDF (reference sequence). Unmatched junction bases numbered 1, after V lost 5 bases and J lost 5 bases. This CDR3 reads CATSDRGYQPQHF. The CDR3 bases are TGTGCCACCAGCGACAGGGGGTATCAGCCCCAGCATTTT.

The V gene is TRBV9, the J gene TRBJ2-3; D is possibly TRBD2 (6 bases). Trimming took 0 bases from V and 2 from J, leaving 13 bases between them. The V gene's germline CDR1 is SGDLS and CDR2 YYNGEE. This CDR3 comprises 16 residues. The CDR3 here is CASSVEIGGVTDTQYF. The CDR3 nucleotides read TGTGCCAGCAGCGTAGAAATAGGCGGGGTCACAGATACGCAGTATTTT.

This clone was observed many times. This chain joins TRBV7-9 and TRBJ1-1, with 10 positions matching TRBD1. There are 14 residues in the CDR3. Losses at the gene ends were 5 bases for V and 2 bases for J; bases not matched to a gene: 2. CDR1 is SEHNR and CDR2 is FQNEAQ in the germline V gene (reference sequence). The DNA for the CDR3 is TGTGCCAGCAGCCCGACAGGGGGCAACACTGAAGCTTTCTTT. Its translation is CASSPTGGNTEAFF. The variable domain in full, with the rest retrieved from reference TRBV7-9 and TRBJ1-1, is DTGVSQNPRHKITKRGQNVTFRCDPISEHNRLYWYRQTLGQGPEFLTYFQNEAQLEKSRLLSDRFSAERPKGSFSTLEIQRTEQGDSAMYLCASSPTGGNTEAFFGQGTRLTVV.

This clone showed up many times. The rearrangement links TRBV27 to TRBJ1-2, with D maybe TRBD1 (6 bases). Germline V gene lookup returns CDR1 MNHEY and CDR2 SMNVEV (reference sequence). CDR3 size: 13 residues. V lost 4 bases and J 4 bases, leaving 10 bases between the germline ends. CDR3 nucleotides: TGTGCCAGCAGTTCGGACAGTATCTATGGCTACACCTTC. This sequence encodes CASSSDSIYGYTF.

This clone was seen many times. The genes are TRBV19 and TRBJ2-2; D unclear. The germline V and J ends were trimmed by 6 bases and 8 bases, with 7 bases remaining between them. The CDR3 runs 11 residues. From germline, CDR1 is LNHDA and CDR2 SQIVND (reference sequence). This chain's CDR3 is CASSLRGELFF. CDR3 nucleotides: TGTGCCAGTAGCTTACGGGGGGAGCTGTTTTTT.

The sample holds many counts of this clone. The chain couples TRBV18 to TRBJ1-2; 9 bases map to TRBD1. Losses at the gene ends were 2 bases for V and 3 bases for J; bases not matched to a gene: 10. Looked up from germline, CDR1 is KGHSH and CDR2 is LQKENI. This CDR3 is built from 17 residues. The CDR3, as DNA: TGTGCCAGCTCACCATTGAAGGGAACAGGGGGCGACTATGGCTACACCTTC. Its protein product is CASSPLKGTGGDYGYTF.

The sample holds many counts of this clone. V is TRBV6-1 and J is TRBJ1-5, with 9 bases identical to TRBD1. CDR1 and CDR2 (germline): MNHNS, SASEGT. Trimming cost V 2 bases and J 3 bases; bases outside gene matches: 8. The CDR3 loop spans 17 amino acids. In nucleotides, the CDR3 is TGTGCCAGCAGTGAAATGTGGGGACAGGGCTACAATCAGCCCCAGCATTTT. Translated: CASSEMWGQGYNQPQHF.

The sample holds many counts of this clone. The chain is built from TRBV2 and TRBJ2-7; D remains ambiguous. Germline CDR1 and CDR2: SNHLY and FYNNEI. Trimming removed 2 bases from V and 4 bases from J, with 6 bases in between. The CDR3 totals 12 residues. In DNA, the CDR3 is TGTGCCAGCAGTGAACACCAGTACGAGCAGTACTTC. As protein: CASSEHQYEQYF.

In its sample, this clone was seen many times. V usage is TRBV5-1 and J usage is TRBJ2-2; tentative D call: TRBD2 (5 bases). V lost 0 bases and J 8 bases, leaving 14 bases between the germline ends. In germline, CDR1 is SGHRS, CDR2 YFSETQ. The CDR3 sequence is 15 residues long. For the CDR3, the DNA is TGCGCCAGCAGCTTGGAATTCGGGATTCCTGGGGAGCTGTTTTTT. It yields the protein CASSLEFGIPGELFF.

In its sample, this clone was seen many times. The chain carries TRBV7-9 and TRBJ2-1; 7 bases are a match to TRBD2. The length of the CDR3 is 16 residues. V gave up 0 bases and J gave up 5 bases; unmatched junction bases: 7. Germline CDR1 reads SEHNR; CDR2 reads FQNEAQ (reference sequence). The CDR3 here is CASSLALAGMDNEQFF. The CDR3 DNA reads TGTGCCAGCAGCTTAGCGTTAGCGGGTATGGACAATGAGCAGTTCTTC.

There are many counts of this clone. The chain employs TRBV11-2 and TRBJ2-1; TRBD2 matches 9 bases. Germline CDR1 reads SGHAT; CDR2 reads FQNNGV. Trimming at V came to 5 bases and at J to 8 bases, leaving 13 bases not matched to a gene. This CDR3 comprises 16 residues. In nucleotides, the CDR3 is TGTGCCAGCAGCCCCCTGCGCGGGACTAGCACGCATGAGCAGTTCTTC. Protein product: CASSPLRGTSTHEQFF.

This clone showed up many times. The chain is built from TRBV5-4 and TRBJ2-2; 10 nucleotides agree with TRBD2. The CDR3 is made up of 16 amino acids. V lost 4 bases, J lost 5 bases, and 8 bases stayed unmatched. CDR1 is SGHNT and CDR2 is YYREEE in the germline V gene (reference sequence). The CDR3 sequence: CASSPGGSGRTGELFF. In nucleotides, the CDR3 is TGTGCCAGCAGCCCGGGAGGTAGCGGGAGGACCGGGGAGCTGTTTTTT.

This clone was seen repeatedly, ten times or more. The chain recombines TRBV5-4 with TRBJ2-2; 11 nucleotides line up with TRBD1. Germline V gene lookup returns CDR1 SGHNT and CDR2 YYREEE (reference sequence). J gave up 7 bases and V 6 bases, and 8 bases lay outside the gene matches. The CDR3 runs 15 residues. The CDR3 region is CASTERTGGVGELFF. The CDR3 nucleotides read TGTGCCAGCACGGAACGGACAGGGGGCGTCGGGGAGCTGTTTTTT.

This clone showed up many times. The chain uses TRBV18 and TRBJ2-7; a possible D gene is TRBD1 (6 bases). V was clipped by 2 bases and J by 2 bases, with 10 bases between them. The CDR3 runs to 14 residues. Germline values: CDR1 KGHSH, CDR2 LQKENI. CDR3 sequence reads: CASSPNTGTYEQYV. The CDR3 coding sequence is TGTGCCAGCTCACCAAACACAGGGACCTACGAGCAGTACGTC.

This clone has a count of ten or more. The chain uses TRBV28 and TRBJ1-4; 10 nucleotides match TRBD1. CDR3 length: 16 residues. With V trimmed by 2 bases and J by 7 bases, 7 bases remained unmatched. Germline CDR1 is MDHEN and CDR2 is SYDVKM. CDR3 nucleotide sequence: TGTGCCAGCAGTTTACAGACAGGGGGCAGGGTTGAAAAACTGTTTTTT. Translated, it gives CASSLQTGGRVEKLFF.

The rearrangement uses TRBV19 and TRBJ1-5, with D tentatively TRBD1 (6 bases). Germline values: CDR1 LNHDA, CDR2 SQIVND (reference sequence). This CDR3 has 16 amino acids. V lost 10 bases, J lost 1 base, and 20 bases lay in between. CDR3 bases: TGTGCCACCCAGAAGTCGGGGGGCTGGAGCAATCAGCCCCAGCATTTT. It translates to CATQKSGGWSNQPQHF.

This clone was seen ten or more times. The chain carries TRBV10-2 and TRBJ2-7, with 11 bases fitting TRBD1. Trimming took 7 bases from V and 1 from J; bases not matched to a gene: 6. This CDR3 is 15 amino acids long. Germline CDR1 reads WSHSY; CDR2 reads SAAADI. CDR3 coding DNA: TGCGCCAGCAAGTTAGGACAGGGGGCTTCCTACGAGCAGTACGTC. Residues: CASKLGQGASYEQYV.

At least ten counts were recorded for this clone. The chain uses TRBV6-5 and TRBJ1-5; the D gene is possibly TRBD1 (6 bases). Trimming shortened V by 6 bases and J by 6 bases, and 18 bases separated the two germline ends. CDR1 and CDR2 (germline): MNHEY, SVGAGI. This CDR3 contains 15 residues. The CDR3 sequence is CASSRLQGSGQPQHF. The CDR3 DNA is TGTGCCAGCAGCCGACTACAGGGTTCGGGTCAGCCCCAGCATTTT.

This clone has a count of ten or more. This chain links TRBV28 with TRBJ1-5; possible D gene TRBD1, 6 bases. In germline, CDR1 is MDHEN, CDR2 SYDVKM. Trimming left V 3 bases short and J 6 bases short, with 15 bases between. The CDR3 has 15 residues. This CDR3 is CASSFYPGGAQPQHF. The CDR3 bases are TGTGCCAGCAGTTTCTACCCTGGGGGGGCTCAGCCCCAGCATTTT.

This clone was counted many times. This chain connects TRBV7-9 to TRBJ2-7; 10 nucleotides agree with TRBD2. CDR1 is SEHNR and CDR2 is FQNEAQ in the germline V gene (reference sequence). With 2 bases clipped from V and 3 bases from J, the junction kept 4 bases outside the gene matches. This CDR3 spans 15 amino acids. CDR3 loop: CASSLRLAGFYEQYF. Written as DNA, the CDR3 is TGTGCCAGCAGCTTAAGACTAGCGGGTTTCTACGAGCAGTACTTC.

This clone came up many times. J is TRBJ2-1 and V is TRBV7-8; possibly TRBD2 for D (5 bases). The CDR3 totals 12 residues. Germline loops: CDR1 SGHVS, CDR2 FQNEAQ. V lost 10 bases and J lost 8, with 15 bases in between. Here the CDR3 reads CATSRGGDEQFF. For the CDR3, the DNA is TGTGCCACCTCCCGGGGTGGCGATGAGCAGTTCTTC.

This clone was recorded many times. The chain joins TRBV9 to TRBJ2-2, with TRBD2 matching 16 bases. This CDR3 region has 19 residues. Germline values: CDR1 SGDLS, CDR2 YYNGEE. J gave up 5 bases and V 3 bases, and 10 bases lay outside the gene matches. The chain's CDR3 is CASSAGLAGGPDGTGELFF. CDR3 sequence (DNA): TGTGCCAGCAGCGCGGGACTAGCGGGGGGGCCTGATGGGACCGGGGAGCTGTTTTTT.

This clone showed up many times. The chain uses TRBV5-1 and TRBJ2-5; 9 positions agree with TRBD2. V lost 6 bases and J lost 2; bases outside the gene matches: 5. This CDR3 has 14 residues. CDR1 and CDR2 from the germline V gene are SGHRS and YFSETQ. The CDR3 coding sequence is TGCGCCAGCAAATTGGCGGGAGGGCAAGAGACCCAGTACTTC. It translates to CASKLAGGQETQYF.

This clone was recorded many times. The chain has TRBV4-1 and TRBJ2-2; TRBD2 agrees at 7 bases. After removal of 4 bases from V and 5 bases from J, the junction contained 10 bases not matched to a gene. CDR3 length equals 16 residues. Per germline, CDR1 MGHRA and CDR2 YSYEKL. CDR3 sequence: CASSPAGGLPTGELFF. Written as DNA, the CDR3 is TGCGCCAGCAGCCCCGCCGGGGGACTACCTACCGGGGAGCTGTTTTTT.

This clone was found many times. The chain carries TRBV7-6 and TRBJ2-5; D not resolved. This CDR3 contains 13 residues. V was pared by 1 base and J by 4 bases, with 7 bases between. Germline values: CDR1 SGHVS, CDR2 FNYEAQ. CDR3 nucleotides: TGTGCCAGCAGCTTAGATGCTACAGAGACCCAGTACTTC. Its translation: CASSLDATETQYF.

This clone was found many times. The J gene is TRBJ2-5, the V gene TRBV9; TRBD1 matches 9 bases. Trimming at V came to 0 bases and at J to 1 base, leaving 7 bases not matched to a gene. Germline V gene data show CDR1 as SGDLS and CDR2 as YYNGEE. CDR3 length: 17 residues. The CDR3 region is CASSVATTGGFQETQYF. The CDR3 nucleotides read TGTGCCAGCAGCGTAGCTACGACAGGGGGTTTCCAAGAGACCCAGTACTTC.

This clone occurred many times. CDR3 sequence (DNA): TGTGCCAGCAGCCCGGGACAGGGGAAACCGTATAATTCACCCCTCCACTTT. This encodes CASSPGQGKPYNSPLHF. V usage is TRBV14 and J usage is TRBJ1-6; TRBD1 matches 10 bases. The V gene's germline CDR1 is SGHDN and CDR2 FVKESK. V trimming: 4 bases; J trimming: 4 bases; junction bases outside the gene matches: 7. The CDR3 contains 17 residues.